The text below deals with one TCR beta chain. Its antigen is still unknown. The CDR3 extends over 17 amino acids. Per germline, CDR1 SGHAT and CDR2 FQDESV (reference sequence). The J segment lost 2 bases and the V segment lost 3 bases, leaving 7 bases of the junction unmatched. The method was immunoSEQ multiplex PCR; TCRdb's version includes in-frame clones alone and lacks a portion of them. Among around 140,000 clones, about 87% were seen once, and the ten largest hold 4.1%. These data belong to a study of radiation and T cells in renal cell carcinoma. Whole-study context: Nephrectomy followed 15 Gy stereotactic body radiation by 4 weeks.

Study findings and constraints: From baseline, blood top tumor clonotypes peaked at 2 weeks post-radiation.

Specified time point: baseline pretreatment blood. Regarding treatment: 15 Gy SBRT to primary tumor, nephrectomy 4 weeks later. Serial blood draws occurred at baseline and 2 and 4 weeks post-SBRT. Clear cell pathology was present in this patient's renal cell carcinoma. The sequence derives from a woman in her 70s with renal cell carcinoma. The starting material was blood, obtained from a patient whose treatment included radiotherapy and nephrectomy. The V gene is TRBV11-1, the J gene TRBJ2-3; the match to TRBD2 covers 11 bases. CDR3: CASSFLRLAGYTDTQYF. In nucleotides, the CDR3 is TGTGCCAGCAGCTTTCTCCGACTAGCGGGGTACACAGATACGCAGTATTTT.